A selection of T cell receptor beta chains follows, all from one sample in a study of blood T cell repertoires in COVID-19. Method: immunoSEQ multiplex PCR; TCRdb's copy keeps in-frame clones and lacks some. Among hundreds of thousands of clones listed, about nine tenths were seen once. The sequencing input was peripheral blood. These receptors were obtained from a woman aged 40 to 50 who had recovered from COVID-19. The CDR3 runs from the conserved cysteine through the conserved F or W. A D gene is named only where the DNA matches it firmly. A row's size may be missing; if present it is once, few, many or a size class.

clone size	V gene	D gene	J gene	CDR3 protein
NA	TRBV29-1	NA	TRBJ2-3	CSVVEWYTQYF
NA	TRBV6-2/TRBV6-3	TRBD1	TRBJ2-2	CASSYQGTGNTGELFF
NA	TRBV27	NA	TRBJ1-1	CASRSLGVQAFF
NA	TRBV18	NA	TRBJ2-7	CASSGQRDTYEQYF
NA	TRBV12-3/TRBV12-4	NA	TRBJ1-3	CASSLSSGNTIYF
few	TRBV11-2	NA	TRBJ2-3	CASSPGDGRTDTQYF
NA	TRBV3-1/TRBV3-2	TRBD2	TRBJ2-2	CASSHPEGLAETGELFF
NA	TRBV20-1	NA	TRBJ2-1	CSASRGEQFF
NA	TRBV4-1	TRBD1	TRBJ1-2	CASSLRDREGYGYTF
NA	TRBV2	NA	TRBJ1-1	CASSPNGAPEAFF
few	TRBV5-1	NA	TRBJ2-7	CASSFSGGEQYF
few	TRBV4-1	NA	TRBJ1-1	CASSQEDGVGTEAFF
once	TRBV4-2	NA	TRBJ1-2	CASSQIGAIDYGYTF
NA	TRBV3-1/TRBV3-2	NA	TRBJ2-7	CASSQARQDKRQYF
NA	TRBV6-5	TRBD2	TRBJ2-1	CASSLAGALYNEQFF
NA	TRBV7-9	TRBD1	TRBJ2-7	CASSAGQGSSYEQYF
NA	TRBV15	NA	TRBJ1-5	CATSRGEAGGNQPQHF
few	TRBV20-1	NA	TRBJ1-1	CSARDDTEAFF
NA	TRBV6-5	TRBD2	TRBJ2-1	CASSYLGTSHNEQFF